This T cell receptor beta chain appears in the sequencing data of a study of blood T cell repertoires in COVID-19. In the study's own analysis: Estimated nucleated cell counts came from reference gene primer amplification. The table came from immunoSEQ multiplex PCR; TCRdb's copy has only in-frame clones and leaves some out. The DNA was the basis for D and trimming; V, J and clone size are from that table. The data show tens of thousands of clones, about four fifths seen once. V lost 0 bases to trimming and J lost 6 bases, with 9 bases between them. This CDR3 region has 14 residues. The V gene's germline CDR1 is MGHRA and CDR2 YSYEKL.

This rearrangement joins TRBV4-1 to TRBJ1-5; D gene unclear. The source of this sequence is a man older than 75 with COVID-19, enrolled during active disease. The material sequenced was peripheral blood. Here the CDR3 DNA reads TGCGCCAGCAGCCAAGAGGCGGCACTTCAGCCCCAGCATTTT. The encoded protein is CASSQEAALQPQHF.